This T cell receptor (beta chain) was captured in a study of a mutant IDH1 vaccine in newly diagnosed glioma. Points from the study as a whole: Across multiple MHC alleles, 93.3% of patients had vaccine-induced responses.

The sample's time point: week 47, end of study. What each vaccine dose contained was 300 ug of mutant IDH1 20-mer peptide, accompanied by topical imiquimod. With V trimmed by 7 bases and J by 11 bases, 12 bases remained unmatched. The CDR3 spans 13 residues. Germline V gene sequence: CDR1 SEHNR, CDR2 FQNEAQ (reference sequence). Concerning this clone: What it recognizes is unknown.

Libraries were prepared by immunoSEQ multiplex PCR; TCRdb keeps only in-frame clonotypes and omits some of them. The repertoire holds tens of thousands of clones, with roughly 87% as singletons. This TCR was sampled from a woman aged 45 to 65 with glioma. Sequencing used PBMCs, obtained from a glioma patient whose treatment included an IDH1 peptide vaccine. This sequence joins TRBV7-9 and TRBJ1-1, with 8 positions matching TRBD1. CDR3 nucleotides: TGTGCCAGCAATCAGGGGGCGGCAGCAAGGGCTTTCTTT. Its translation is CASNQGAAARAFF.